This T cell receptor (beta chain) is drawn from a study of vaccination and CD4 T cells after COVID-19. As regards this clonotype: Antigen: not known.

Documented treatment: approximately 9-day PBMC culture with coronavirus spike peptide pools or control peptides (ViraFEST assay). Cultured CD4+ T-cell DNA underwent Oncomine TCR Beta short-read sequencing. MiXCR, run by TCRdb on the PCR reads, gives a single entry per CDR3 protein. The profile shows under 20,000 distinct CDR3 sequences, around 50% of them singletons. The sequence was collected from a human donor who had recovered from COVID-19. Source material: CD4+ T cells from blood, cultured in vitro.

The DNA for the CDR3 is TGTGCCAGTAACCCGAGGAACCGCCAAGAGACCCAGTACTTC. Translated: CASNPRNRQETQYF. The chain links TRBV19 to TRBJ2-5; D gene ambiguous. Trimming stripped 7 bases from V and 1 base from J, with 13 bases between. CDR3 length: 14 amino acids. The germline gives CDR1 LNHDA, CDR2 SQIVND (reference sequence).